These 2 T cell receptor beta chains came from one sample sequenced in a study of T cell repertoires in cytomegalovirus infection. A single record per CDR3 protein comes from TCRdb applying MiXCR to the reads. The data show about 470,000 distinct CDR3 sequences, about 42% seen once. Antigen specificity for these receptors is unknown. The source was cultured PBMCs, collected from culture after CMV antigen stimulation. The receptors stem from a human donor in good health (CMV status not recorded). Some clones in this sample may be carry-over from other donors' samples.

The chain has TRBV5-5 and TRBJ2-1, with TRBD2 as a possible D gene (6 bases). Germline V gives CDR1 SGHKS, CDR2 YYEKEE (reference sequence). The V end was cut by 4 bases, the J end by 5 bases, with 10 bases between. The CDR3 loop spans 13 amino acids. This CDR3 is CASSRSSDNEQFF. Written as DNA, the CDR3 is TGTGCCAGCAGCCGGTCTAGCGACAATGAGCAGTTCTTC.

This clonotype was found a few times. V is TRBV7-2 and J is TRBJ2-3; D may be TRBD2 (5 bases). Trimming shortened V by 5 bases and J by 2 bases, and 14 bases separated the two germline ends. CDR3 length: 15 residues. The germline CDR1 and CDR2 sequences are SGHTA and FQGNSA. The chain's CDR3 is CASSPGNAYTDTQYF. The CDR3 DNA is TGTGCCAGCAGCCCCGGGAATGCATACACAGATACGCAGTATTTT.